The subject of this entry is one T cell receptor (beta chain). The target antigen is unknown. The germline gene is not matched at one end of the junction; a read error may be the cause. This sample is part of a study of regulatory T cells in long-lasting Graves disease. General study results and limits: Thyroid tissue went unexamined; only peripheral blood was analyzed. Those with persistent Graves' had less TCR diversity than newly diagnosed patients. Persistent disease showed a preference for TRBV28, TRBJ1-2 and TRBJ2-5.

In building TCR beta libraries, iRepertoire HTBI primers were used together with Arm-PCR of CDR3 regions. TCRdb itself ran the multiplex PCR reads through MiXCR, one entry per CDR3 protein. The sample includes around 460,000 distinct CDR3 sequences, 14% of them seen just once. The germline CDR1 and CDR2 sequences are SNHLY and FYNNEI. The length of the CDR3 is 18 residues. Described time point: newly diagnosed GD, antithyroid drugs for less than 3 months. With RNA extracted from PBMCs as input, the TCR library was made. The same data also contributed to another study, on T cells in Graves' hyperthyroidism and ophthalmopathy. Per that paper: First-round RT-PCR targeting the TCR CDR3 was performed with the HTBI primer set.

This clonotype originated in a woman aged 50 to 60 with Graves disease. This specimen was peripheral blood mononuclear cells (PBMCs), taken at new diagnosis, from a patient treated with antithyroid drugs. This chain joins TRBV2 and TRBJ2-2, with TRBD1 identical over 12 bases. The CDR3 reads CASSEWGTGGANTRELFF. DNA of the CDR3: TGTGCCAGCAGTGAATGGGGGACAGGGGGCGCGAACACCAGGGAGCTGTTTTTT.